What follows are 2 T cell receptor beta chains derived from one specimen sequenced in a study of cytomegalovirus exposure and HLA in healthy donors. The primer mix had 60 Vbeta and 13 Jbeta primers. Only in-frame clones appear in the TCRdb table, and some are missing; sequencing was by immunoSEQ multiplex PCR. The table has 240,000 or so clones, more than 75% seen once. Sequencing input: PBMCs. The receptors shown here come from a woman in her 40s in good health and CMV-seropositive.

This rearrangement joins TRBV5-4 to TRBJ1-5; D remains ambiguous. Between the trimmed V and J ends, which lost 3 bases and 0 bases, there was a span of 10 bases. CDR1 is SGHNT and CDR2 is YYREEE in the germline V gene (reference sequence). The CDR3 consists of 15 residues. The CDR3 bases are TGTGCCAGCAGCTGGGGAGGGAATAGCAATCAGCCCCAGCATTTT. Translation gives CASSWGGNSNQPQHF.

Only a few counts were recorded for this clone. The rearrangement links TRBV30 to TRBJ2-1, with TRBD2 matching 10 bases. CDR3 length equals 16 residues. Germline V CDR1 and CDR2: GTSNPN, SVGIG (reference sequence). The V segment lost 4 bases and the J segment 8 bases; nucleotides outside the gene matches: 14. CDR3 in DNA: TGTGCCTGGAAGCGATCCCCGGGACTAGCGATCCATGAGCAGTTCTTC. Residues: CAWKRSPGLAIHEQFF.